The 2 T cell receptor beta chains reported below all come from one sample, sequenced in a study of blood T cell repertoires in COVID-19. Profiled with immunoSEQ multiplex PCR; TCRdb holds only in-frame clones, not every one. Of over 120,000 clones in the sample, 80% to 90% were seen once. Sequencing used peripheral blood. All receptors come from a woman aged 45-60 years with acute or convalescent COVID-19.

The J gene is TRBJ1-4, the V gene TRBV2, with D maybe TRBD1 (6 bases). The ends were cut back, 4 bases at V and 5 bases at J, with 11 bases in the middle. The CDR3 consists of 14 residues. Germline values: CDR1 SNHLY, CDR2 FYNNEI. As DNA, the CDR3 is TGTGCCAGCAGTGGACAGAGGGGGAATGAAAAACTGTTTTTT. Translation gives CASSGQRGNEKLFF.

CDR3 in DNA: TGTGCCAGTAGTCCGGAACAGGGGTCGGACACTGAAGCTTTCTTT. This translates into CASSPEQGSDTEAFF. The chain is built from TRBV19 and TRBJ1-1; 7 nucleotides match TRBD1. Germline V lookup: CDR1 LNHDA, CDR2 SQIVND (reference sequence). J lost 3 bases, V lost 5 bases, and 9 bases had no gene match. The CDR3 is 15 residues long.